The clone carrying this T cell receptor beta chain has a count of ten or more. These data originate in a study of T cells in Graves' hyperthyroidism and ophthalmopathy. There were TCR beta CDR3 regions amplified from RNA transcripts. HTBI primers were employed in a first-round RT-PCR of the TCR CDR3. TCRdb itself ran the multiplex PCR reads through MiXCR, one entry per CDR3 protein. The sample lists hundreds of thousands of distinct CDR3 sequences; 15% to 20% were seen once. The sequence came from a man in his forties with Graves' hyperthyroidism. Sequenced sample: blood.

The CDR3 is CATLAGDQETQYF. CDR3 DNA: TGTGCCACCTTAGCGGGGGACCAAGAGACCCAGTACTTC. The rearrangement uses TRBV6-1 and TRBJ2-5; TRBD2 aligns across 9 bases. CDR1 is MNHNS, CDR2 SASEGT, per germline. CDR3 length: 13 amino acids. V was clipped by 10 bases and J by 0 bases; unmatched bases: 3.